This T cell receptor beta chain was found in a study of T cell changes during pregnancy in multiple sclerosis. Only in-frame clones appear in the TCRdb table, and some are missing; sequencing was by immunoSEQ multiplex PCR. The repertoire holds around 57,000 clones, with more than 80% as singletons. With 1 base clipped from V and 6 bases from J, the junction kept 3 bases outside the gene matches. The CDR3 sequence is 14 residues long. Germline CDR1 reads SEHNR; CDR2 reads FQNEAQ (reference sequence). The chain carries TRBV7-9 and TRBJ2-1, with 7 positions matching TRBD1. This clonotype was sampled from a female donor in good health, enrolled as a control in a pregnancy study. The starting material was peripheral blood, obtained in the first trimester of pregnancy. CDR3 region: CASSLEAGGNEQFF. Here the CDR3 DNA reads TGTGCCAGCAGCTTAGAGGCAGGGGGCAATGAGCAGTTCTTC. The variable domain in full, with the rest retrieved from reference TRBV7-9 and TRBJ2-1, is DTGVSQNPRHKITKRGQNVTFRCDPISEHNRLYWYRQTLGQGPEFLTYFQNEAQLEKSRLLSDRFSAERPKGSFSTLEIQRTEQGDSAMYLCASSLEAGGNEQFFGPGTRLTVL.